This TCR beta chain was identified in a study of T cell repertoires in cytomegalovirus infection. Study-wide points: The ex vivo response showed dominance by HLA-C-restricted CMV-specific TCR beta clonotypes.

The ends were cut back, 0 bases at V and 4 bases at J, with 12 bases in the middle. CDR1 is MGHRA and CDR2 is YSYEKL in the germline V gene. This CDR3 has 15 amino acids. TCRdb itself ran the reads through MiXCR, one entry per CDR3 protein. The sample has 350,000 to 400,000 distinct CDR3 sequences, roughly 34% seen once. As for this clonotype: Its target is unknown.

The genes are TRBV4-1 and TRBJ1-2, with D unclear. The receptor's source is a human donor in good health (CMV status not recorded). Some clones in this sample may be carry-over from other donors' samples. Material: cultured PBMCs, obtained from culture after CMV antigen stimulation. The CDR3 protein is CASSQEVGAGYGYTF. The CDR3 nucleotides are TGCGCCAGCAGCCAAGAGGTCGGAGCTGGCTATGGCTACACCTTC.